A selection of T cell receptor beta chains follows, all from one sample in a study of T-cell reconstitution after alpha-beta-depleted transplantation in children. TCRdb re-derived calls from the PCR reads in MiXCR, one entry per CDR3 protein. The data hold about 370,000 distinct CDR3 sequences, with roughly 20% observed a single time. This specimen was PBMCs from the stem cell graft donor, taken from the stem cell graft. These receptors were taken from a human donor who donated a stem cell graft to a child with acute myeloid leukemia. Both conserved end residues are part of each CDR3. A D gene is named only where the DNA matches it firmly. A row's size may be missing; if present it is once, few, many or a size class.

CASRTPRLAANEQFF	TGTGCCAGCAGAACTCCACGGCTGGCGGCCAATGAGCAGTTCTTC	TRBV6-1	TRBJ2-1	many	.
CASSESRGQVYEQYF	TGCGCCAGCAGTGAGTCCAGGGGGCAGGTTTACGAGCAGTACTTC	TRBV10-1	TRBJ2-7	.	TRBD1
CSAGEQGAHEQFF	TGCAGTGCTGGGGAACAGGGGGCGCATGAGCAGTTCTTC	TRBV20-1	TRBJ2-1	many	TRBD1
CASSYPGAYEQYF	TGTGCCAGCAGCTACCCAGGGGCCTACGAGCAGTACTTC	TRBV7-2	TRBJ2-7	once	.
CSARALAGQAEQFF	TGCAGTGCTAGAGCGCTAGCGGGGCAGGCTGAGCAGTTCTTC	TRBV20-1	TRBJ2-1	.	TRBD2
CSARSAASGRYEQYF	TGCAGTGCTAGGTCGGCGGCTAGCGGCCGCTACGAGCAGTACTTC	TRBV20-1	TRBJ2-7	.	TRBD2
CSARDPDWTYEQYF	TGCAGTGCTAGAGATCCCGACTGGACCTACGAGCAGTACTTC	TRBV20-1	TRBJ2-7	few	.
CSAAGLAGWEQYF	TGCAGTGCCGCGGGACTAGCGGGTTGGGAGCAGTACTTC	TRBV20-1	TRBJ2-7	few	TRBD2
CASSAGDTNQPQHF	TGTGCCAGCAGCGCCGGGGACACCAATCAGCCCCAGCATTTT	TRBV9	TRBJ1-5	.	.
CSAIGPSGNNEQFF	TGCAGTGCTATCGGCCCTAGCGGGAACAATGAGCAGTTCTTC	TRBV20-1	TRBJ2-1	few	TRBD2
CASSLGNWAFF	TGTGCCAGCAGTTTGGGAAATTGGGCTTTCTTT	TRBV28	TRBJ1-1	.	.